This TCR beta chain was sequenced during a study of blood T cell repertoires in COVID-19. Across the whole study: The United States, Italy and Spain provided the acute and convalescent COVID-19 samples. From T cells, B-cell-depleted T cells, or PBMCs came the material, which was cDNA or gDNA.

Per the original methods: Estimated nucleated cell counts came from reference gene primer amplification. Sequenced by immunoSEQ multiplex PCR; TCRdb stores in-frame clones only, minus some. The V and J calls and clone size come from that table; D and trimming were worked out from the DNA. The table has approximately 100,000 clones, 90% seen once. This CDR3 has 12 amino acids. V was pared by 4 bases and J by 7 bases, with 5 bases between. Germline CDR1 and CDR2: MNHEY and SVGAGI. Sequences were obtained from peripheral blood. J is TRBJ1-6 and V is TRBV6-5; D is unresolved. The TCR was taken from a human donor in a cohort sampled during active COVID-19. This CDR3 is CASSSLNSPLHF. As DNA, the CDR3 is TGTGCCAGCAGTTCCCTCAATTCACCCCTCCACTTT.